Below, one TCR beta chain is given with its context. Antigen specificity is unknown. The assay was immunoSEQ multiplex PCR, and TCRdb's table has in-frame clones only and misses some. In the table there are roughly 32,000 clones, around four fifths of which are singletons. Trimming shortened V by 1 base and J by 1 base, and 14 bases separated the two germline ends. Germline loops: CDR1 LNHDA, CDR2 SQIVND (reference sequence). The CDR3 extends over 16 amino acids. This sample's time point: after neoadjuvant nivolumab, at surgical resection. The data were obtained in a study of neoadjuvant anti-PD-1 for oral cavity cancer. Study-level information: Most patients had three to four biweekly doses of 3 mg/kg nivolumab before resection. Patients without progression got a fourth dose around day 43.

Study observations and caveats: Only a few patients per response group were TCR-analyzed; validation needed.

The receptor was derived from a person aged 40 to 85 with oral cavity squamous cell carcinoma. The material was PBMCs, obtained after nivolumab (anti-PD-1) treatment. The chain combines TRBV19 with TRBJ2-7; tentatively, D is TRBD2 (6 bases). Here the CDR3 reads CASSIGSVGGSYEQYF. CDR3 coding DNA: TGTGCCAGTAGTATAGGGTCGGTCGGAGGGTCCTACGAGCAGTACTTC.